This is a list of T cell receptor beta chains from one sample in a study of cytomegalovirus exposure and HLA in healthy donors. Libraries were prepared by immunoSEQ multiplex PCR; TCRdb keeps only in-frame clonotypes and omits some of them. The sample shows 150,000 to 200,000 clones, more than 70% of them seen only once. The sample was PBMCs. All receptors come from a young woman in good health and CMV-seronegative. The CDR3 runs from the conserved cysteine through the conserved F or W. The D gene is left open where the match is weak. Size values are once, few and many counts, or a class for expanded clones, and some rows have none.

v_gene	d_gene	j_gene	abundance	CDR3nt	CDR3aa
TRBV19	-	TRBJ1-6	-	TGTGCCAGTAGTATAGTGAACCGCGATAATTCACCCCTCCACTTT	CASSIVNRDNSPLHF
TRBV6-5	-	TRBJ2-3	-	TGTGCCAGCAGGGAGGACCCGAAGACAGATACGCAGTATTTT	CASREDPKTDTQYF
TRBV5-4	TRBD1	TRBJ1-1	-	TGTGCCAGCAGCCGGACAGGGGGGGACACTGAAGCTTTCTTT	CASSRTGGDTEAFF
TRBV19	-	TRBJ1-2	-	TGTGCCAGTAGTATAGAAGGGGTAGGTGGCTACACCTTC	CASSIEGVGGYTF
TRBV4-1	TRBD1	TRBJ1-1	once	TGCGCCAGCAGCCAACGTTCACAGGGGGTTAGTGAAGCTTTCTTT	CASSQRSQGVSEAFF
TRBV6-1	TRBD1	TRBJ1-2	-	TGTGCCAGCAGTGATGTCCCAGGGGGCAACTATGGCTACACCTTC	CASSDVPGGNYGYTF
TRBV13	-	TRBJ1-2	-	TGTGCCAGCAGCGAACGGACAGTTAACTATGGCTACACCTTC	CASSERTVNYGYTF
TRBV14	-	TRBJ2-7	once	TGTGCCAGCAGCCAAGGCCGCGGCTGGGGGGGGCCCTCCACCTACGAGCAGTACTTC	CASSQGRGWGGPSTYEQYF
TRBV25-1	-	TRBJ2-7	-	TGTGCCAGCAGTGAGGAGGCAGTCCTCGGGTACGAGCAGTACTTC	CASSEEAVLGYEQYF
TRBV14	-	TRBJ1-2	few	TGTGCCAGCAGCCAAGCGGACTATGGCTACACCTTC	CASSQADYGYTF
TRBV10-1	-	TRBJ2-3	-	TGCGCCAGCATAGCTATCCCAGATACGCAGTATTTT	CASIAIPDTQYF
TRBV18	-	TRBJ2-7	once	TGTGCCAGCTCACCGGGGAGGTTCAGCTCCTACGAGCAGTACTTC	CASSPGRFSSYEQYF
TRBV2	TRBD2	TRBJ2-3	-	TGTGCCAGCATGGCAGCGGGAGTAGATACGCAGTATTTT	CASMAAGVDTQYF
TRBV27	-	TRBJ1-4	-	TGTGCCAGCAGCCCCTACACCGGGTCCGGAAAAAAACTGTTTTTT	CASSPYTGSGKKLFF
TRBV4-2	TRBD2	TRBJ2-2	-	TGTGCCAGCAGCCAAGGTCAAGCGGGAGGACCTGCCACCGGGGAGCTGTTTTTT	CASSQGQAGGPATGELFF
TRBV2	TRBD1	TRBJ2-1	-	TGTGCCAGCAGCCTAAATGGACAGGGATACAATGAGCAGTTCTTC	CASSLNGQGYNEQFF
TRBV14	-	TRBJ1-2	-	TGTGCCAGCAGCCAAGACCGTAATAGTTGGGGCTACACCTTC	CASSQDRNSWGYTF
TRBV2	-	TRBJ1-5	-	TGTGCCAGCAGAGACAGGAATCAGCCCCAGCATTTT	CASRDRNQPQHF
TRBV6-6	-	TRBJ2-1	-	TGTGCCAGCAGTTACTCGTTAGAAGCGGATGGCAATGAGCAGTTCTTC	CASSYSLEADGNEQFF
TRBV5-4	-	TRBJ1-5	-	TGTGCCAGCAGCTTGGGGCCTGACAGCAGCAATCAGCCCCAGCATTTT	CASSLGPDSSNQPQHF
TRBV18	TRBD1	TRBJ1-6	-	TGTGCCAGCTCACGCAGGGACAGGGCGGAAAATTCACCCCTCCACTTT	CASSRRDRAENSPLHF
TRBV15	-	TRBJ1-4	-	TGTGCCACCAGCAGTTATAATGAAAAACTGTTTTTT	CATSSYNEKLFF
TRBV7-9	-	TRBJ1-3	once	TGTGCCAGCAGCTTAGGTGAGGGACACGGAAACACCATATATTTT	CASSLGEGHGNTIYF
TRBV18	TRBD1	TRBJ2-2	-	TGTGCCAGCTCACCATTGAGTCAGGGGGCGGACACCGGGGAGCTGTTTTTT	CASSPLSQGADTGELFF
TRBV7-9	-	TRBJ1-1	-	TGTGCCAGCTCCCAGACAGTTATGAACACTGAAGCTTTCTTT	CASSQTVMNTEAFF
TRBV30	-	TRBJ1-2	-	TGTGCCTGGAGATTGGAGGGAACCCCCTACACCTTC	CAWRLEGTPYTF
TRBV7-7	-	TRBJ1-1	-	TGTGCCAGCAGCAAAGAGATGAACACTGAAGCTTTCTTT	CASSKEMNTEAFF
TRBV19	TRBD1	TRBJ2-7	once	TGTGCCAGTAGCAGACCTTTCGGGACAGGGGGATACGAGCAGTACTTC	CASSRPFGTGGYEQYF
TRBV18	-	TRBJ2-1	-	TGTGCCAGCTCACCAATTACCGGCGGCAATGAGCAGTTCTTC	CASSPITGGNEQFF
TRBV5-4	TRBD1	TRBJ2-7	-	TGTGCCAGCAGCACTTTGACAGGGCAGTCCTACGAGCAGTACTTC	CASSTLTGQSYEQYF
TRBV14	TRBD1	TRBJ2-1	-	TGTGCCAGCAGCCCGACAGGGACCGTCTACAATGAGCAGTTCTTC	CASSPTGTVYNEQFF
TRBV11-2	-	TRBJ1-2	-	TGTGCCAGCAGCCAAGGGGGGGCCCCGGGCTATGGCTACACCTTC	CASSQGGAPGYGYTF
TRBV25-1	TRBD1	TRBJ1-4	-	TGTGCCAGCAGCCCCGACAGGGGGGGGACTAATGAAAAACTGTTTTTT	CASSPDRGGTNEKLFF
TRBV25-1	TRBD2	TRBJ2-5	once	TGTGCCAGCAGTGATATAGCGGGAGCTGGGACCCAGTACTTC	CASSDIAGAGTQYF
TRBV5-6	-	TRBJ1-1	-	TGTGCCAGCAGCTTGACCCGGACAAGGACTGAAGCTTTCTTT	CASSLTRTRTEAFF
TRBV19	-	TRBJ1-2	-	TGTGCCAGTAGTATGCGGCTTGGGGATCAAGACAGAACCTTTTATGGCTACACCTTC	CASSMRLGDQDRTFYGYTF